These 25 T cell receptor beta chains originate from one sample sequenced in a study of T-cell memory formation after mild COVID-19. TCRdb re-called the 5' RACE reads with MiXCR, one entry per CDR3 protein. Here the sample spans about 340,000 distinct CDR3 sequences, approximately 15% being singletons. The sample consisted of PBMCs or a T cell subset sorted from them (not recorded which). These TCRs come from a man between 18 and 29 years old who had mild COVID-19 (a few samples of this study predate the infection). Cell type and time point are not known.

This clonotype was observed a handful of times. V usage is TRBV7-9 and J usage is TRBJ2-7, with 9 positions matching TRBD1. Germline CDR1 is SEHNR and CDR2 is FQNEAQ (reference sequence). The CDR3 covers 16 residues. J was trimmed by 2 bases and V by 4 bases; bases with no gene match: 9. The CDR3 DNA reads TGTGCCAGCAGCTGGCGTTTCGGACAGGGGACCTACGAGCAGTACTTC. Residues: CASSWRFGQGTYEQYF.

J is TRBJ1-1 and V is TRBV24-1; a weak D match, TRBD1 (6 bases). The germline CDR1 and CDR2 sequences are KGHDR and SFDVKD. The CDR3 is 17 residues long. Trimming stripped 0 bases from V and 3 bases from J, with 16 bases between. The CDR3 DNA reads TGTGCCACCAGTGATTTGTGGGCAGGGGTCAGTCACACTGAAGCTTTCTTT. Encoded protein: CATSDLWAGVSHTEAFF.

Only a few counts were recorded for this clonotype. The chain has TRBV12-3 or TRBV12-4 and TRBJ1-5; D ambiguous. The CDR3 consists of 14 residues. Trimming removed 6 bases at V and 6 bases at J, with 15 bases between. The CDR3 DNA reads as TGTGCCAGCAGCTTCCCCCACCTTGGTCAGCCCCAGCATTTT. Translated: CASSFPHLGQPQHF.

This clonotype was counted a few times. The chain is built from TRBV30 and TRBJ2-3; unclear D gene. Germline loops: CDR1 GTSNPN, CDR2 SVGIG (reference sequence). The CDR3 spans 13 residues. V was cut by 3 bases and J by 6 bases, with 13 bases left in between. CDR3 amino acids: CAWRKETSDTQYF. The CDR3 coding sequence is TGTGCCTGGAGGAAAGAGACGTCGGATACGCAGTATTTT.

This clonotype was recorded a few times. The rearrangement uses TRBV7-2 and TRBJ2-3; TRBD2 aligns across 7 bases. Germline CDR1 SGHTA, CDR2 FQGNSA. V trimming: 3 bases; J trimming: 3 bases; junction bases outside the gene matches: 6. The CDR3 is 15 residues long. The CDR3 DNA sequence: TGTGCCAGCAGCTTCATTAGGGGAGGGACAGATACGCAGTATTTT. Translation gives CASSFIRGGTDTQYF.

This clonotype occurred a few times. This chain joins TRBV4-1 and TRBJ2-7, with D unclear. The V gene's germline CDR1 is MGHRA and CDR2 YSYEKL. V lost 0 bases and J lost 6, with 18 bases in between. This CDR3 has 16 residues. The CDR3 here is CASSQDPPAVMGEQYF. The CDR3 DNA sequence: TGCGCCAGCAGCCAAGATCCCCCCGCAGTGATGGGCGAGCAGTACTTC.

This clonotype was found many times. The chain joins TRBV5-6 to TRBJ2-7, with D possibly called TRBD1 or TRBD2 (6 bases each). Looked up from germline, CDR1 is SGHDT and CDR2 is YYEEEE. The V gene lost 1 base and the J gene lost 3 bases, with 11 bases spanning the gap. The CDR3 contains 14 residues. The CDR3 loop reads CASSLWGAIYEQYF. Here the CDR3 DNA reads TGTGCCAGCAGCTTGTGGGGGGCCATCTACGAGCAGTACTTC.

J is TRBJ2-7 and V is TRBV7-9; 8 bases match TRBD1. Trimming cost V 4 bases and J 5 bases; bases outside gene matches: 4. The CDR3 spans 13 residues. Per germline, CDR1 SEHNR and CDR2 FQNEAQ (reference sequence). CDR3 sequence: CASSSGGWNEQYV. As DNA, the CDR3 is TGTGCCAGCAGCTCAGGGGGCTGGAACGAGCAGTACGTC.

The V and J genes are TRBV6-6 and TRBJ1-5; weak D call: TRBD1 (5 bases). Deletions cut 2 bases from V and 6 bases from J, with 11 bases between. The CDR3 runs to 14 residues. Per the germline V gene, CDR1 is MNHNY and CDR2 is SVGAGI (reference sequence). The DNA for the CDR3 is TGTGCCAGCAGTTACCCGCAGGGTAGTCAGCCCCAGCATTTT. This sequence encodes CASSYPQGSQPQHF.

This rearrangement joins TRBV28 to TRBJ1-4, with D unresolved. Trimming took 7 bases from V and 8 from J, leaving 14 bases between them. This CDR3 contains 13 residues. Germline V lookup: CDR1 MDHEN, CDR2 SYDVKM. CDR3 sequence reads: CASNYGVEEKLFF. CDR3 nucleotides: TGTGCCAGCAATTACGGCGTGGAAGAAAAACTGTTTTTT.

This clonotype was detected only a few times. This chain links TRBV6-5 with TRBJ2-7, with TRBD2 as a possible D gene (6 bases). V lost 2 bases and J lost 2, with 10 bases in between. CDR3 length equals 14 residues. In germline, CDR1 is MNHEY, CDR2 SVGAGI. The CDR3 region is CASSYGGRTYEQYF. CDR3 DNA: TGTGCCAGCAGTTACGGGGGGAGGACCTACGAGCAGTACTTC.

The chain joins TRBV6-2 or TRBV6-3 to TRBJ2-2, with 8 nucleotides matching TRBD2. V shed 1 base, J shed 8 bases, and the junction held 6 bases outside the gene matches. The CDR3 runs 15 residues. Looked up from germline, CDR1 is MNHEY and CDR2 is SVGEGT. The CDR3 DNA follows: TGTGCCAGCAGTTACTACCGGGGGGGTGCAGGGGAGCTGTTTTTT. Amino acids: CASSYYRGGAGELFF.

This clonotype was found a few times. The rearrangement links TRBV6-5 to TRBJ2-1; TRBD2 might be the D (5 bases). The V and J ends lost 8 bases and 0 bases respectively, with 14 bases between them. CDR1 is MNHEY and CDR2 is SVGAGI in the germline V gene. This CDR3 is 15 amino acids long. The CDR3 protein is CASVRSAGSYNEQFF. The CDR3 DNA sequence: TGTGCCAGCGTCCGGTCGGCGGGCTCCTACAATGAGCAGTTCTTC.

This clonotype was seen many times. V and J are TRBV10-2 and TRBJ1-2; D is ambiguous. The V end lost 0 bases, the J end lost 8 bases, and 13 bases lay between the germline ends. The CDR3 has 14 residues. The germline CDR1 and CDR2 sequences are WSHSY and SAAADI. CDR3 loop: CASSESWPTGGYTF. Written as DNA, the CDR3 is TGCGCCAGCAGTGAGTCATGGCCCACCGGGGGCTACACCTTC.

This clonotype was detected a few times. This chain joins TRBV4-1 and TRBJ1-1, with TRBD1 matching over 7 bases. V lost 1 base to trimming and J lost 2 bases; unmatched junction nucleotides: 4. The CDR3 totals 15 residues. Germline V gene data show CDR1 as MGHRA and CDR2 as YSYEKL. The CDR3 region has the DNA TGCGCCAGCAGCCAAGTGGCAGGGGGAAACACTGAAGCTTTCTTT. Translated, it gives CASSQVAGGNTEAFF.

This clonotype appeared many times. V is TRBV7-9 and J is TRBJ2-5; D might be TRBD1 or TRBD2, each matching 5 bases. The germline CDR1 and CDR2 sequences are SEHNR and FQNEAQ (reference sequence). V lost 5 bases and J lost 5, with 9 bases in between. The CDR3 has 12 residues. DNA of the CDR3: TGTGCCAGCAGCCGGGACCGGGAGACCCAGTACTTC. Amino acids: CASSRDRETQYF.

At least ten counts were recorded for this clonotype. This chain links TRBV4-3 with TRBJ2-5; D could derive from TRBD1 or TRBD2 (5 bases each). The CDR3 consists of 15 residues. CDR1 LGHNA and CDR2 YSLEER come from the germline V gene. Trimming took 0 bases from V and 5 from J, leaving 13 bases between them. The CDR3 DNA sequence: TGCGCCAGCAGCCAAGAGATCGAGGGGTGGGAGACCCAGTACTTC. Translated, it gives CASSQEIEGWETQYF.

A few counts support this clonotype. The gene calls are TRBV7-6 and TRBJ1-3; unclear D gene. V gave up 5 bases and J gave up 2 bases, with 7 bases separating them. This CDR3 region has 13 residues. Germline V CDR1 and CDR2: SGHVS, FNYEAQ. The CDR3 sequence: CASSPGPGNTIYF. CDR3 DNA: TGTGCCAGCAGCCCGGGCCCTGGAAACACCATATATTTT.

This sequence joins TRBV12-3 or TRBV12-4 and TRBJ2-5; TRBD2 matches at 9 bases. There are 17 residues in the CDR3. After removal of 5 bases from V and 1 base from J, the junction contained 11 bases not matched to a gene. The CDR3 sequence: CASSPRGSGGPQETQYF. The CDR3 DNA is TGTGCCAGCAGTCCGCGTGGTAGCGGGGGACCCCAAGAGACCCAGTACTTC.

This clonotype appeared a few times. This may arise from a read error, as a much more abundant clone is one base away. The chain links TRBV25-1 to TRBJ2-2, with D unresolved. V dropped 4 bases and J dropped 1 base, with 1 base sitting between them. The germline CDR1 and CDR2 sequences are MGHDK and SYGVNS. The CDR3 length is 12 residues. The CDR3 here is CASSGNTGELFF. Written as DNA, the CDR3 is TGTGCCAGCAGTGGGAACACCGGGGAGCTGTTTTTT.

This clonotype has a handful of counts. The CDR3 bases are TGTGCCAGCCAAGGGGGGGCTAGGGGTCCCTACGAGCAGTACGTC. Translation: CASQGGARGPYEQYV. V and J are TRBV28 and TRBJ2-7; D perhaps matches TRBD2 (7 bases). Germline CDR1 and CDR2: MDHEN and SYDVKM. The CDR3 is 15 residues long. V lost 8 bases and J lost 2, with 19 bases in between.

This chain links TRBV5-1 with TRBJ2-7; 9 bases agree with TRBD1. The CDR3 runs 14 residues. Germline V gene lookup returns CDR1 SGHRS and CDR2 YFSETQ. The trim removed 5 bases at V and 4 bases at J, leaving 7 bases unmatched. The CDR3 DNA sequence: TGCGCCAGCAGTCCGGGACAGGGAAATTACGAGCAGTACGTC. Translated, it gives CASSPGQGNYEQYV.

Points on this clonotype: One end of the junction varies from germline; a read error may be responsible. The rearrangement links TRBV5-6 to TRBJ2-1, with 12 nucleotides matching TRBD2. The germline V gene has CDR1 SGHDT and CDR2 YYEEEE. The CDR3 extends over 15 amino acids. CDR3 bases: TGTGCCAGCAGATTGGGGACTAGCGGGTACAATGAGCAGTTCTTC. The encoded protein is CASRLGTSGYNEQFF.

This clonotype came up many times. The chain employs TRBV20-1 and TRBJ2-5, with TRBD1 matching over 8 bases. The CDR3 sequence is 14 residues long. Losses at the gene ends were 2 bases for V and 4 bases for J; bases not matched to a gene: 6. Germline assignment: CDR1 DFQATT and CDR2 SNEGSKA (reference sequence). The CDR3 protein is CSARSWTGLETQYF. The CDR3 DNA sequence: TGCAGTGCTAGATCCTGGACAGGGCTAGAGACCCAGTACTTC.

This clonotype has just a few counts. This sequence joins TRBV10-3 and TRBJ2-1, with 7 positions matching TRBD1. Germline-derived CDR1 and CDR2 are ENHRY and SYGVKD. This CDR3 has 17 residues. V dropped 0 bases and J dropped 0; count of bases not matched to a gene: 5. The DNA for the CDR3 is TGTGCCATCAGTGAGTCGGGACAGTTGAGCTCCTACAATGAGCAGTTCTTC. It codes for CAISESGQLSSYNEQFF.